This entry features one T cell receptor (beta chain) sequence. As originally analysed: The authors estimated nucleated cell counts from reference gene primer amplification. Clones were sequenced by immunoSEQ multiplex PCR, and TCRdb holds only the in-frame ones, with some missing. V, J and clone size were drawn from that table, and D and trimming were deduced from the DNA. Of about 150,000 clones listed, roughly 93% were seen once; the top ten hold roughly 5%. The sample comes from a study of blood T cell repertoires in COVID-19. Study at large: Collection of acute and convalescent COVID-19 samples took place in the United States, Italy and Spain. The analysed material was cDNA or gDNA that came from T cells, B-cell-depleted T cells, or PBMCs.

The CDR3 consists of 15 residues. CDR1 and CDR2 (germline): MDHEN, SYDVKM. The ends lost 5 bases at V and 5 bases at J; junction bases unmatched: 11. The receptor's source is a man aged 18 to 30 with COVID-19, enrolled during active disease. The chain is built from TRBV28 and TRBJ1-1, with TRBD1 identical over 7 bases. Sequenced sample: peripheral blood. Here the CDR3 reads CASSPLDRRGTEAFF. For the CDR3, the DNA is TGTGCCAGCAGTCCCTTGGACAGGCGAGGGACTGAAGCTTTCTTT.